This entry lists 18 T cell receptor beta chains sequenced from one sample in a study of shared clonotypes between healthy human individuals. Generated by immunoSEQ multiplex PCR, the TCRdb table keeps only in-frame clones and is missing some. The sample holds millions of clones, over 85% seen once. Naive CD8 isolation took CD45RO-negative cells positively selected for CCR7 and excluded terminally differentiated effector memory CD45RA+ cells. Material for sequencing was naive CD8+ T cells sorted from blood. Every receptor here comes from a man younger than 35 in good health.

Details on this clone: Other DNA sequences from this sample encode an identical CDR3 as well. V is TRBV4-3 and J is TRBJ2-6; D is possibly TRBD1 (6 bases). This CDR3 has 16 amino acids. Germline loops: CDR1 LGHNA, CDR2 YSLEER. V lost 0 bases to trimming and J lost 0 bases, with 6 bases between them. The CDR3 DNA follows: TGCGCCAGCAGCCAAGACAGGGGCTCTGGGGCCAACGTCCTGACTTTC. Protein: CASSQDRGSGANVLTF.

The chain uses TRBV7-2 and TRBJ1-6; 7 nucleotides agree with TRBD1. The CDR3 is 16 residues long. The ends lost 8 bases at V and 5 bases at J; junction bases unmatched: 12. Germline-derived CDR1 and CDR2 are SGHTA and FQGNSA. The CDR3 protein is CASGWDGTANNSPLHF. CDR3 bases: TGTGCCAGCGGTTGGGACGGGACAGCCAATAATTCACCCCTCCACTTT.

The V call is TRBV2, the J call TRBJ2-7, with D uncertain. Germline CDR1 SNHLY, CDR2 FYNNEI. The V end was cut by 4 bases, the J end by 4 bases, with 5 bases between. The CDR3 spans 11 residues. CDR3 residues: CASSVGYEQYF. The CDR3 DNA reads as TGTGCCAGCAGTGTAGGATACGAGCAGTACTTC. Supplemented by reference TRBV2 and TRBJ2-7, the full variable domain reads EPEVTQTPSHQVTQMGQEVILRCVPISNHLYFYWYRQILGQKVEFLVSFYNNEISEKSEIFDDQFSVERPDGSNFTLKIRSTKLEDSAMYFCASSVGYEQYFGPGTRLTVT.

The chain links TRBV30 to TRBJ1-1, with D uncertain. With 5 bases removed from V and 8 bases from J, the gap between germline ends came to 12 bases. The germline V gene encodes CDR1 GTSNPN and CDR2 SVGIG (reference sequence). The CDR3 contains 11 residues. CDR3 bases: TGTGCCTGGGGACCCCGGGTGGAAGCTTTCTTT. Translation gives CAWGPRVEAFF.

V and J are TRBV4-1 and TRBJ1-5, with D perhaps TRBD1 (5 bases). This CDR3 comprises 13 residues. The V and J ends lost 1 base and 11 bases respectively, with 12 bases between them. The germline CDR1 and CDR2 sequences are MGHRA and YSYEKL. The CDR3 nucleotides read TGCGCCAGCAGCCAAGTAGGGACCGACTCCCAGCATTTT. Protein: CASSQVGTDSQHF.

The rearrangement links TRBV4-3 to TRBJ2-2; D is possibly TRBD2 (6 bases). This CDR3 contains 17 residues. V shed 0 bases and J shed 5 bases, with 16 bases lying between them. Germline V gene sequence: CDR1 LGHNA, CDR2 YSLEER. This CDR3 reads CASSQEGFGSGTGELFF. As DNA, the CDR3 is TGCGCCAGCAGCCAAGAAGGTTTCGGGAGCGGTACCGGGGAGCTGTTTTTT.

DNA for the CDR3: TGTGCCAGCAGCTTTACGAGTCGGTCCTACAATGAGCAGTTCTTC. Translation: CASSFTSRSYNEQFF. The V call is TRBV5-8, the J call TRBJ2-1; the D is unclear. V lost 2 bases and J 1 base, leaving 10 bases between the germline ends. Germline lookup yields CDR1 SGHTS and CDR2 YDEGEE. This CDR3 contains 15 residues.

The rearrangement joins TRBV2 to TRBJ2-7, with D possibly matching TRBD1 (6 bases). CDR1 SNHLY and CDR2 FYNNEI come from the germline V gene. Between the trimmed V and J ends, which lost 4 bases and 3 bases, there was a span of 10 bases. This CDR3 region has 13 residues. In nucleotides, the CDR3 is TGTGCCAGCAGTGCGGGACACTACTACGAGCAGTACTTC. This encodes CASSAGHYYEQYF.

V is TRBV7-8 and J is TRBJ2-3; TRBD2 might be the D (6 bases). Germline values: CDR1 SGHVS, CDR2 FQNEAQ. V was pared by 5 bases and J by 6 bases, with 9 bases between. The CDR3 is 12 residues long. CDR3 amino acids: CASSLGRDTQYF. CDR3 nucleotides: TGTGCCAGCAGCCTAGGGAGGGATACGCAGTATTTT.

Remarks on this clone: The same CDR3 can be traced to other DNA sequences in this sample. The chain employs TRBV5-1 and TRBJ2-1; D is unresolved. The CDR3 totals 11 residues. The germline V and J ends were trimmed by 0 bases and 7 bases, with 2 bases remaining between them. Germline CDR1 and CDR2: SGHRS and YFSETQ. The DNA of the CDR3 is TGCGCCAGCAGCTTGGGTAATGAGCAGTTCTTC. This gives the protein CASSLGNEQFF.

This clone was recorded once. The chain couples TRBV11-2 to TRBJ2-3; 11 bases fit TRBD2. CDR3 length equals 15 residues. The V and J ends lost 0 bases and 5 bases, in that order; junction bases with no gene match: 1. The germline V gene has CDR1 SGHAT and CDR2 FQNNGV. The DNA of the CDR3 is TGTGCCAGCAGCTTAGAACTAGCGGGAGAAGATACGCAGTATTTT. As protein: CASSLELAGEDTQYF.

The V call is TRBV19, the J call TRBJ1-1; no clear D gene. The CDR3 spans 12 residues. Germline assignment: CDR1 LNHDA and CDR2 SQIVND (reference sequence). V gave up 10 bases and J gave up 3 bases, with 12 bases separating them. CDR3 coding DNA: TGTGCCACCTCCCGGGATCACACTGAAGCTTTCTTT. It yields the protein CATSRDHTEAFF. The full variable domain, with the rest looked up from reference TRBV19 and TRBJ1-1, is DGGITQSPKYLFRKEGQNVTLSCEQNLNHDAMYWYRQDPGQGLRLIYYSQIVNDFQKGDIAEGYSVSREKKESFPLTVTSAQKNPTAFYLCATSRDHTEAFFGQGTRLTVV.

Concerning this clone itself: A junction boundary mismatches the germline segment, possibly from a read error. This chain connects TRBV30 to TRBJ1-4; no clear D gene. CDR1 is GTSNPN and CDR2 is SVGIG in the germline V gene (reference sequence). The length of the CDR3 is 11 residues. The CDR3 nucleotides read TGTGCCCGGAGTGTTGGTGAAAAACTGTTTTTT. Translated: CARSVGEKLFF.

The chain carries TRBV2 and TRBJ1-1, with D hard to call. The germline V gene encodes CDR1 SNHLY and CDR2 FYNNEI. V was cut by 4 bases and J by 4 bases, with 19 bases left in between. The CDR3 totals 16 residues. The CDR3 protein is CASSGERLTAGTEAFF. In DNA, the CDR3 is TGTGCCAGCAGTGGAGAAAGGTTAACGGCGGGCACTGAAGCTTTCTTT.

This clone was found once. The gene calls are TRBV2 and TRBJ2-7; TRBD2 aligns across 7 bases. V lost 2 bases and J lost 7; bases outside the gene matches: 8. Germline V gene data show CDR1 as SNHLY and CDR2 as FYNNEI. The CDR3 contains 14 residues. CDR3 residues: CASSESGASDEQYF. Written as DNA, the CDR3 is TGTGCCAGCAGTGAAAGCGGGGCCTCCGATGAGCAGTACTTC.

The J gene is TRBJ2-7, the V gene TRBV7-9; D is perhaps TRBD1 or TRBD2 (5 bases each). V gave up 5 bases and J gave up 6 bases, with 11 bases separating them. CDR1 is SEHNR, CDR2 FQNEAQ, per germline (reference sequence). The CDR3 length is 12 residues. The DNA for the CDR3 is TGTGCCAGCAGCCACCCCGGGGCCGAGCAGTACTTC. The encoded protein is CASSHPGAEQYF.

This clone appeared a single time. V and J are TRBV6-5 and TRBJ2-2; D may be TRBD1 or TRBD2 (5 bases each). The CDR3 runs to 15 residues. Trimming stripped 2 bases from V and 0 bases from J, with 7 bases between. CDR1 and CDR2 from the germline V gene are MNHEY and SVGAGI. The CDR3 DNA reads TGTGCCAGCAGTTACCAGGGACCGAACACCGGGGAGCTGTTTTTT. Protein: CASSYQGPNTGELFF.

This clone was observed a single time. J is TRBJ1-2 and V is TRBV15, with a weak D call TRBD1 (5 bases). V was clipped by 8 bases and J by 1 base, with 20 bases between them. Germline CDR1 reads LNHNV; CDR2 reads YYDKDF (reference sequence). This CDR3 contains 16 residues. The CDR3 nucleotides read TGTGCCACCCAGGAAAATCCCTTGGGGCTTAACTATGGCTACACCTTC. Encoded protein: CATQENPLGLNYGYTF.